The T cell receptor beta chain under discussion was sequenced for a study of blood T cells in healthy people across ages. Germline CDR1 KGHDR, CDR2 SFDVKD. The CDR3 spans 15 residues. The authors ran a second PCR of 7 to 11 cycles using a sample-barcoded 5' primer and a J-beta primer mix. A template-switch adaptor that had 12 random nucleotides put a tag on each cDNA molecule. TCRdb analysed the 5' RACE reads with MiXCR anew, one entry per CDR3 protein. This sample has some 1.5 million distinct CDR3 sequences; about 28% occur once, and the top ten carry more than 6%. Samples each had at least 5 micrograms of total RNA extracted. For this clonotype: A much larger clone differs by one base, so this may be a read error.

Sequencing used blood. The TCR was taken from a woman in her twenties or thirties in good health. The rearrangement links TRBV24-1 to TRBJ2-1; 8 bases are a match to TRBD2. In DNA, the CDR3 is TGTGCCGCCAGTGACCCAACTAGCGGAAACAATGAGCAGTTCTTC. This encodes CAASDPTSGNNEQFF.